A single sample gave rise to the 24 T cell receptor beta chains below, sequenced in a study of shared clonotypes between healthy human individuals. Naive CD8 cells were CD45RO-negative, positively selected for CCR7, excluding terminally differentiated effector memory CD45RA+ cells. Some clones are missing from TCRdb's copy, which holds only in-frame ones; the method was immunoSEQ multiplex PCR. Among about 2.1 million clones listed, 90% to 95% were seen once. Sample: naive CD8+ T cells from PBMCs. The source is a man younger than 30 in good health. Some clones in this sample may be carry-over from other donors' samples.

Worth noting for this clone: The DNA is omitted, as the CDR3 cannot be located on it reliably, and the CDR3 follows TCRdb's listing. This sequence joins TRBV11-2 and TRBJ2-2. The germline V gene has CDR1 SGHAT and CDR2 FQNNGV. The CDR3 sequence runs 15 residues, both termini included. The CDR3 is CASSFWEWDTGELFF.

The chain recombines TRBV7-3 with TRBJ2-7; 7 bases are shared with TRBD1. The CDR3 contains 14 residues. J lost 2 bases, V lost 5 bases, and 6 bases had no gene match. CDR1 and CDR2 from the germline V gene are SGHTA and FQGTGA. This CDR3 is CASSQGTAPYEQYF. CDR3 sequence (DNA): TGTGCCAGCAGCCAGGGGACAGCCCCCTACGAGCAGTACTTC.

This clone was found once. The gene calls are TRBV7-9 and TRBJ2-3, with a tentative D call TRBD2 (6 bases). CDR3 size: 17 residues. Trimming shortened V by 2 bases and J by 2 bases, and 17 bases separated the two germline ends. Germline V gene data show CDR1 as SEHNR and CDR2 as FQNEAQ (reference sequence). This CDR3 is CASSLPRSSGNTDTQYF. The CDR3 region has the DNA TGTGCCAGCAGCTTACCTAGGAGTAGCGGTAACACAGATACGCAGTATTTT.

The rearrangement uses TRBV4-2 and TRBJ2-7; TRBD1 agrees at 10 bases. The CDR3 is 15 amino acids. Germline V gene sequence: CDR1 LGHNA, CDR2 YNFKEQ. The junction had 10 bases not matched to a gene; V was cut back by 5 bases and J by 6 bases. The CDR3 DNA sequence: TGTGCCAGCAGCTTCCCCGGGACAGGGGTAGTCGAGCAGTACTTC. Translation gives CASSFPGTGVVEQYF.

This sequence joins TRBV28 and TRBJ2-1; TRBD1 matches at 9 bases. CDR3 length equals 14 residues. V shed 7 bases and J 6 bases; nucleotides not matched to a gene: 7. CDR1 MDHEN and CDR2 SYDVKM come from the germline V gene. CDR3 bases: TGTGCCAGCACTCCGGGACAGGGTAGCAATGAGCAGTTCTTC. Protein: CASTPGQGSNEQFF.

The chain combines TRBV19 with TRBJ2-3; no clear D. Germline loops: CDR1 LNHDA, CDR2 SQIVND (reference sequence). V was trimmed by 4 bases and J by 2 bases, leaving 7 bases between them. The CDR3 has 13 amino acids. The CDR3 spells CASSTLPTDTQYF. As DNA, the CDR3 is TGTGCCAGTAGTACCCTTCCCACAGATACGCAGTATTTT.

This chain connects TRBV7-9 to TRBJ1-3; D is ambiguous. Looked up from germline, CDR1 is SEHNR and CDR2 is FQNEAQ (reference sequence). The V and J ends lost 8 bases and 6 bases respectively, with 14 bases between them. The CDR3 loop spans 13 amino acids. CDR3 sequence (DNA): TGTGCCAGCCCCTACGGCAACGAAAACACCATATATTTT. The encoded protein is CASPYGNENTIYF.

This chain connects TRBV5-6 to TRBJ1-1, with D possibly TRBD1 on 6 matching bases. CDR1 is SGHDT, CDR2 YYEEEE, per germline. The CDR3 spans 14 residues. The ends were cut back, 1 base at V and 10 bases at J, with 17 bases in the middle. The CDR3 here is CASSLYTGAVGAFF. DNA of the CDR3: TGTGCCAGCAGCTTGTATACGGGGGCGGTTGGAGCTTTCTTT.

The chain employs TRBV9 and TRBJ2-7; D tentatively fits TRBD1 or TRBD2 (5 bases each). The CDR3 sequence is 15 residues long. CDR1 and CDR2 from the germline V gene are SGDLS and YYNGEE. The V end was cut by 4 bases, the J end by 1 base, with 15 bases between. As DNA, the CDR3 is TGTGCCAGCAGCCTGGGACGGTCCCGGTCCTACGAGCAGTACTTC. Translating it yields CASSLGRSRSYEQYF.

As regards this clone: Other nucleotide sequences from this sample produce the same CDR3. The rearrangement joins TRBV9 to TRBJ1-1; D is ambiguous. In germline, CDR1 is SGDLS, CDR2 YYNGEE. This CDR3 spans 14 amino acids. The ends were cut back, 0 bases at V and 1 base at J, with 7 bases in the middle. This CDR3 reads CASSVGQRNTEAFF. In DNA, the CDR3 is TGTGCCAGCAGCGTAGGACAAAGGAACACTGAAGCTTTCTTT.

The chain employs TRBV7-3 and TRBJ1-4, with TRBD1 matching over 7 bases. V lost 0 bases, J lost 6 bases, and 4 bases stayed unmatched. From germline, CDR1 is SGHTA and CDR2 FQGTGA. CDR3 size: 15 residues. The DNA of the CDR3 is TGTGCCAGCAGCTTAACAGGGGGCTTGGATGAAAAACTGTTTTTT. It codes for CASSLTGGLDEKLFF.

This sequence joins TRBV7-9 and TRBJ2-2; perhaps TRBD1 as D (6 bases). CDR3 length equals 12 residues. Germline CDR1 reads SEHNR; CDR2 reads FQNEAQ (reference sequence). The V and J ends lost 8 bases and 6 bases respectively, with 10 bases between them. CDR3 bases: TGTGCCAGCCTCTGGGGGCCCGGGGAGCTGTTTTTT. Its protein product is CASLWGPGELFF.

The J gene is TRBJ2-7, the V gene TRBV5-1; TRBD2 is a possible D gene (5 bases). V gave up 4 bases and J gave up 5 bases, with 25 bases separating them. CDR3 length: 17 amino acids. Germline CDR1 and CDR2: SGHRS and YFSETQ. The CDR3 DNA reads TGCGCCAGCAGCGCCGGGGTGGTTGAGGGCTGGACCGACGAGCAGTACTTC. This sequence encodes CASSAGVVEGWTDEQYF.

This sequence joins TRBV5-1 and TRBJ1-1; D gene unclear. V dropped 4 bases and J dropped 0 bases, with 19 bases sitting between them. Germline CDR1 is SGHRS and CDR2 is YFSETQ. The CDR3 is 17 amino acids. CDR3 nucleotides: TGCGCCAGCAGCCCGTACGTAACCGACGGCATGAACACTGAAGCTTTCTTT. This codes for CASSPYVTDGMNTEAFF. Full variable domain (remainder filled in from reference TRBV5-1 and TRBJ1-1): KAGVTQTPRYLIKTRGQQVTLSCSPISGHRSVSWYQQTPGQGLQFLFEYFSETQRNKGNFPGRFSGRQFSNSRSEMNVSTLELGDSALYLCASSPYVTDGMNTEAFFGQGTRLTVV.

The CDR3 region is CASSLTSVRTDTQYF. The CDR3 bases are TGTGCCAGCAGCTTAACTAGCGTCCGCACAGATACGCAGTATTTT. V usage is TRBV13 and J usage is TRBJ2-3; 7 bases are shared with TRBD2. CDR3 length: 15 amino acids. In germline, CDR1 is PRHDT, CDR2 FYEKMQ (reference sequence). The V gene end was trimmed by 2 bases and the J gene end by 1 base; junction bases not matched to a gene: 3.

As regards this clone: This sample also contains other DNA sequences that code for the same CDR3. The chain combines TRBV4-1 with TRBJ2-5; 16 nucleotides align to TRBD2. CDR1 and CDR2 from the germline V gene are MGHRA and YSYEKL. The CDR3 runs 16 residues. V dropped 4 bases and J dropped 4; count of bases not matched to a gene: 3. The CDR3 here is CASSPGTSGRGETQYF. The CDR3, as DNA: TGCGCCAGCAGCCCTGGGACTAGCGGGAGGGGAGAGACCCAGTACTTC.

The chain combines TRBV4-2 with TRBJ2-2; TRBD2 agrees at 12 bases. This CDR3 spans 18 amino acids. Germline assignment: CDR1 LGHNA and CDR2 YNFKEQ. Unmatched junction bases numbered 5, after V lost 2 bases and J lost 1 base. CDR3 sequence: CASSQRASGRENTGELFF. Written as DNA, the CDR3 is TGTGCCAGCAGCCAACGGGCTAGCGGGAGGGAGAACACCGGGGAGCTGTTTTTT.

V gene TRBV11-2 combines with J gene TRBJ1-3; D gene uncertain. V was trimmed by 2 bases and J by 4 bases, leaving 6 bases between them. The germline V gene has CDR1 SGHAT and CDR2 FQNNGV. The CDR3 totals 13 residues. The CDR3 DNA reads TGTGCCAGCAGCTTACCTAGGGGAAACACCATATATTTT. Translation: CASSLPRGNTIYF.

The rearrangement uses TRBV7-8 and TRBJ2-7; D possibly corresponds to TRBD2 (6 bases). Trimming cost V 4 bases and J 5 bases, with 12 bases left between them. The CDR3 consists of 13 residues. Looked up from germline, CDR1 is SGHVS and CDR2 is FQNEAQ. In DNA form, the CDR3 reads TGTGCCAGCAGCTATAGCGGAGGGGACGAGCAGTACTTC. This codes for CASSYSGGDEQYF.

The chain uses TRBV7-9 and TRBJ2-7, with D tentatively TRBD2 (6 bases). CDR1 is SEHNR and CDR2 is FQNEAQ in the germline V gene (reference sequence). V lost 5 bases, J lost 2 bases, and 19 bases lay in between. This CDR3 region has 16 residues. Here the CDR3 DNA reads TGTGCCAGCAGCCGACGTAACGGAGGGGCTCCCTACGAGCAGTACTTC. Its translation is CASSRRNGGAPYEQYF.

This clone was recorded only once. The chain has TRBV28 and TRBJ2-2; TRBD1 or TRBD2 may be the D gene (5 bases each). Trimming pared 6 bases from V and 3 bases from J, leaving 11 bases between. The CDR3 spans 14 residues. Per the germline V gene, CDR1 is MDHEN and CDR2 is SYDVKM. CDR3 amino acids: CASSLLGDTGELFF. DNA for the CDR3: TGTGCCAGCAGCCTCTTGGGGGACACCGGGGAGCTGTTTTTT.

This clone showed up just once. The chain recombines TRBV2 with TRBJ1-5; 7 bases map to TRBD1. Germline V CDR1 and CDR2: SNHLY, FYNNEI. J was trimmed by 3 bases and V by 6 bases; bases with no gene match: 5. The CDR3 sequence is 14 residues long. For the CDR3, the DNA is TGTGCCAGCAGGGGGGGACAGAACAATCAGCCCCAGCATTTT. It translates to CASRGGQNNQPQHF.

The chain employs TRBV27 and TRBJ1-2, with 7 bases lining up with TRBD1. The germline V gene has CDR1 MNHEY and CDR2 SMNVEV (reference sequence). The J segment lost 5 bases and the V segment lost 0 bases, leaving 6 bases of the junction unmatched. The CDR3 is made up of 15 amino acids. CDR3 nucleotide sequence: TGTGCCAGCAGTTTATCCCCCGGGACAGCTTATGGCTACACCTTC. Its protein is CASSLSPGTAYGYTF.

The rearrangement uses TRBV9 and TRBJ2-7, with D possibly being TRBD2 (5 bases). The CDR3 runs 14 residues. The V gene's germline CDR1 is SGDLS and CDR2 YYNGEE. V lost 0 bases and J 3 bases, leaving 10 bases between the germline ends. DNA of the CDR3: TGTGCCAGCAGCGTAGGGCTTCGGGGCTACGAGCAGTACTTC. Its protein product is CASSVGLRGYEQYF.